The 3 T cell receptor beta chains listed next were all sequenced from one sample in a study of blood T cells in healthy people across ages (dated by TCRdb to about 2015). The receptor library was made with 5' RACE. TCRdb shows the sequencer as Illumina HiSeq 2500. A second PCR of about 7 to 12 cycles was run with a J-beta primer mix and a sample-barcoded 5' primer. The public reads were run again by TCRdb, first through fastp at Q25 and then through MiXCR, and only productive beta chains were kept. Rows matching on CDR3 protein sequence are summarized as one entry with the most common DNA and genes. The sample includes roughly 800,000 distinct CDR3 sequences, with approximately 25% observed a single time. The ten largest clones represent under 10% of the sample. The sample also formed part of further work on T cells of mothers and their children.

Source material: blood. The origin of the receptors is a boy aged 5-17 years in good health.

The V gene is TRBV7-8, the J gene TRBJ2-3; D unresolved. CDR3 length equals 13 residues. Germline V lookup: CDR1 SGHVS, CDR2 FQNEAQ. Trimming stripped 8 bases from V and 0 bases from J, with 9 bases between. CDR3 DNA: TGTGCCAGCGGGCAGGACAGCACAGATACGCAGTATTTT. This sequence encodes CASGQDSTDTQYF.

A remark on this clonotype: Sequence at one end of the junction differs from germline and may be a read error. V is TRBV7-2 and J is TRBJ2-3, with 8 bases identical to TRBD2. Germline assignment: CDR1 SGHTA and CDR2 FQGNSA. The CDR3 is 18 amino acids. The CDR3 is CASSLEAGRGGRTDMQYF. The CDR3 DNA reads TGTGCCAGCAGCTTAGAAGCCGGGAGGGGGGGGCGCACAGATATGCAGTATTTT.

This rearrangement joins TRBV19 to TRBJ1-5; D gene ambiguous. The length of the CDR3 is 13 residues. Trimming pared 5 bases from V and 1 base from J, leaving 6 bases between. Germline values: CDR1 LNHDA, CDR2 SQIVND (reference sequence). The CDR3 loop reads CASSSRSNQPQHF. CDR3 in DNA: TGTGCCAGTAGTTCTAGGAGCAATCAGCCCCAGCATTTT.